This T cell receptor beta chain was sequenced in a study of beta chain features in type 1 diabetes. Points from the study as a whole: TCRB repertoires of naive, central memory and Treg cells appeared more similar among patients than among healthy donors. Whatever favoring of shorter templates PCR might show would apply equally to patients and controls. There was a moderate but significant shortening of TCRB CDR3s in all four CD4+ subsets of Type 1 diabetes patients.

Regarding this clone: Antigen: not known.

Purity of each sorted population was above 95%. Of the isolated RNA, all was reverse transcribed, and so the sequenced material was expressed TCRB transcripts. Some clones are missing from TCRdb's copy, which holds only in-frame ones; the method was immunoSEQ multiplex PCR. The data hold about 28,000 clones, with about two thirds observed a single time. Sequenced input: Tregs from blood. The origin of this receptor is a woman under 40 with type 1 diabetes.

CDR3 region: CASSLGLAGVGETQYF. In DNA, the CDR3 is TGCGCCAGCAGCTTGGGACTAGCGGGAGTCGGAGAGACCCAGTACTTC. This chain connects TRBV5-1 to TRBJ2-5; 12 nucleotides match TRBD2. The CDR3 has 16 residues. Germline trimming cut 0 bases from V and 4 bases from J; bases unmatched to any gene: 4. Germline loops: CDR1 SGHRS, CDR2 YFSETQ.